This record concerns one T cell receptor (beta chain) sequence. Its antigen is not known. The sample originates from a study of graft-versus-host responses after intestinal transplantation. Turning to the study itself: The recipients all started with anti-thymocyte globulin induction and then took tacrolimus and steroids for around three years. The study, taken as a whole, reports: Circulating GvH clones peaking coincided with falling HvG clones soon after transplant. Some patients had graft-donor T cell macrochimerism. In their allografts, the ratios of graft-versus-host to host-versus-graft T cell clones were high. Present in recipient marrow, GvH clones included some that appeared first in ileum or blood.

Here immunoSEQ multiplex PCR was the method, and the copy in TCRdb shows in-frame clones only, minus some. The sample holds about 100,000 clones, 80% to 95% seen once. The V gene end was trimmed by 4 bases and the J gene end by 0 bases; junction bases not matched to a gene: 8. CDR1 and CDR2 (germline): SGHDN, FVKESK. This CDR3 is built from 17 residues. This TCR was sampled from a human donor who received an intestinal transplant. The chain joins TRBV14 to TRBJ1-2; 10 bases are a match to TRBD1. Sequences were derived from unstimulated CD8+ T cells sorted from spleen or lymph node cells, sampled before intestinal transplant. The CDR3 loop reads CASSPGTGEGANYGYTF. The CDR3 DNA sequence: TGTGCCAGCAGCCCGGGGACAGGGGAAGGGGCTAACTATGGCTACACCTTC.